The 24 T cell receptor beta chains below all came from one sample that was sequenced in a study of T-cell memory formation after mild COVID-19. Each CDR3 protein gets one entry after TCRdb re-called the 5' RACE reads with MiXCR. The sample records 300,000 to 400,000 distinct CDR3 sequences, roughly an eighth being singletons. Specimen: PBMCs or a T cell subset sorted from them (not recorded which). The origin of the receptors is a man younger than 35 who had mild COVID-19 (a few samples of this study predate the infection). Cell type and time point are not known.

The chain is built from TRBV6-2 or TRBV6-3 and TRBJ2-3; possible D gene TRBD2, 5 bases. Germline V gene lookup returns CDR1 MNHEY and CDR2 SVGEGT. CDR3 length: 11 amino acids. Between the trimmed V and J ends, which lost 4 bases and 8 bases, there was a span of 7 bases. CDR3 region: CASSSRGTQYF. The CDR3 bases are TGTGCCAGCAGTTCCCGGGGTACGCAGTATTTT.

In its sample, this clonotype was seen a few times. This chain links TRBV4-1 with TRBJ1-5, with D uncertain. Deletions cut 0 bases from V and 4 bases from J, with 4 bases between. Germline values: CDR1 MGHRA, CDR2 YSYEKL. This CDR3 contains 13 residues. CDR3 sequence (DNA): TGCGCCAGCAGCCAAGACACAAATCAGCCCCAGCATTTT. Amino acid sequence: CASSQDTNQPQHF.

This clonotype was counted a few times. The gene calls are TRBV6-5 and TRBJ2-7, with a possible D match to TRBD1 (5 bases). V lost 6 bases to trimming and J lost 4 bases, with 25 bases between them. The CDR3 runs to 17 residues. Germline lookup yields CDR1 MNHEY and CDR2 SVGAGI. CDR3 sequence (DNA): TGTGCCAGCAGAAGCGACAGAATACTGGGTTACTGTTACGAGCAGTACGTC. Its translation: CASRSDRILGYCYEQYV.

In this sample, this clonotype turned up many times. The V call is TRBV4-3, the J call TRBJ2-7, with 7 bases lining up with TRBD1. The germline V gene encodes CDR1 LGHNA and CDR2 YSLEER. With V trimmed by 1 base and J by 2 bases, 2 bases remained unmatched. This CDR3 spans 14 amino acids. The CDR3 loop reads CASSQGDRAYEQYF. The DNA for the CDR3 is TGCGCCAGCAGCCAAGGGGACAGAGCCTACGAGCAGTACTTC.

This clonotype has just a few counts. V gene TRBV6-5 combines with J gene TRBJ2-7; TRBD1 might be the D (6 bases). Trimming cost V 7 bases and J 5 bases, with 18 bases left between them. The CDR3 contains 14 residues. The germline V gene encodes CDR1 MNHEY and CDR2 SVGAGI. The CDR3 region is CASTPGRGWNEQYF. The CDR3 bases are TGTGCCAGCACCCCGGGCAGGGGATGGAACGAGCAGTACTTC.

This clonotype was found a few times. The chain couples TRBV5-6 to TRBJ2-2, with TRBD1 matching 7 bases. CDR1 SGHDT and CDR2 YYEEEE come from the germline V gene. The CDR3 covers 16 residues. Trimming at V came to 1 base and at J to 1 base, leaving 4 bases not matched to a gene. The CDR3 bases are TGTGCCAGCAGCTTGTCGTGGGACAGGAACACCGGGGAGCTGTTTTTT. Its translation: CASSLSWDRNTGELFF.

This clonotype was seen only a few times. The genes are TRBV7-3 and TRBJ2-1; D might be TRBD1 (5 bases). V lost 1 base, J lost 3 bases, and 10 bases lay in between. The CDR3 sequence is 15 residues long. Germline V gives CDR1 SGHTA, CDR2 FQGTGA. Here the CDR3 DNA reads TGTGCCAGCAGCTTAAGCCCAGGGATCTACAATGAGCAGTTCTTC. This encodes CASSLSPGIYNEQFF.

The rearrangement joins TRBV13 to TRBJ2-7; D is possibly TRBD1 or TRBD2 (6 bases each). This CDR3 comprises 12 residues. Trimming shortened V by 2 bases and J by 7 bases, and 9 bases separated the two germline ends. Germline V gives CDR1 PRHDT, CDR2 FYEKMQ (reference sequence). The CDR3 loop reads CASSLQGREQYF. The CDR3 DNA is TGTGCCAGCAGCTTACAGGGGAGGGAGCAGTACTTC.

This clonotype occurred many times. The chain recombines TRBV19 with TRBJ2-5; D is undetermined. This CDR3 is 13 amino acids long. V lost 3 bases and J lost 3, with 8 bases in between. Looked up from germline, CDR1 is LNHDA and CDR2 is SQIVND (reference sequence). The CDR3 loop reads CASSIISKETQYF. In DNA form, the CDR3 reads TGTGCCAGTAGTATTATCTCTAAAGAGACCCAGTACTTC.

The sample holds a few counts of this clonotype. V gene TRBV7-6 combines with J gene TRBJ1-3, with D unclear. The V end was cut by 4 bases, the J end by 0 bases, with 7 bases between. CDR3 size: 14 residues. Looked up from germline, CDR1 is SGHVS and CDR2 is FNYEAQ. CDR3 DNA: TGTGCCAGCAGCTCCGTTGGCTCTGGAAACACCATATATTTT. Translation: CASSSVGSGNTIYF.

This clonotype was seen many times. This chain joins TRBV9 and TRBJ2-3; 9 bases map to TRBD1. The length of the CDR3 is 15 residues. The trim removed 3 bases at V and 4 bases at J, leaving 6 bases unmatched. Germline V gives CDR1 SGDLS, CDR2 YYNGEE. CDR3 loop: CASSGDRAGADTQYF. The DNA for the CDR3 is TGTGCCAGCAGCGGGGACAGGGCGGGGGCAGATACGCAGTATTTT.

The chain joins TRBV19 to TRBJ2-2, with D maybe TRBD1 (5 bases). V was pared by 4 bases and J by 8 bases, with 17 bases between. The germline V gene encodes CDR1 LNHDA and CDR2 SQIVND (reference sequence). This CDR3 contains 15 residues. In DNA form, the CDR3 reads TGTGCCAGTAGTAAGGAAGTAGCTGGGGCGGGGGAGCTGTTTTTT. Translating it yields CASSKEVAGAGELFF.

This clonotype occurred a few times. V gene TRBV7-8 combines with J gene TRBJ2-7; D gene unclear. From germline, CDR1 is SGHVS and CDR2 FQNEAQ. V was trimmed by 2 bases and J by 2 bases, leaving 13 bases between them. The CDR3 consists of 15 residues. The CDR3 coding sequence is TGTGCCAGCAGCTTAAGGGAAGGAATAGCCTACGAGCAGTACGTC. Translated, it gives CASSLREGIAYEQYV.

Here the CDR3 DNA reads TGCGCCAGCAGCCAAGAGGGGACCTATGGCTACACCTTC. It codes for CASSQEGTYGYTF. The rearrangement links TRBV4-1 to TRBJ1-2, with D possibly matching TRBD1 (5 bases). Germline-derived CDR1 and CDR2 are MGHRA and YSYEKL. This CDR3 is built from 13 residues. With 0 bases removed from V and 4 bases from J, the gap between germline ends came to 6 bases.

This chain links TRBV3-1 with TRBJ1-6, with a weak D call TRBD1 (6 bases). Trimming pared 1 base from V and 10 bases from J, leaving 11 bases between. This CDR3 comprises 14 residues. Per germline, CDR1 LGHDT and CDR2 YNNKEL (reference sequence). For the CDR3, the DNA is TGTGCCAGCAGCCAAGGCAGCAGGGGATCACCCCTCCACTTT. It encodes CASSQGSRGSPLHF.

In regard to this clonotype: One junction end disagrees with the germline gene, perhaps due to a read error. The rearrangement links TRBV10-3 to TRBJ2-5, with TRBD2 identical over 10 bases. CDR1 is ENHRY, CDR2 SYGVKD, per germline. The CDR3 is made up of 15 amino acids. Written as DNA, the CDR3 is TGTGCCATCAGTGAGGCTAGCGGGGGACAAGATACCCAGTACTTC. The encoded protein is CAISEASGGQDTQYF.

The table lists this clonotype with many counts. The chain employs TRBV4-3 and TRBJ2-5; no clear D gene. This CDR3 is built from 14 residues. Germline V lookup: CDR1 LGHNA, CDR2 YSLEER. V lost 0 bases, J lost 4 bases, and 9 bases lay in between. The CDR3 here is CASSQDGGGETQYF. For the CDR3, the DNA is TGCGCCAGCAGCCAAGATGGCGGTGGAGAGACCCAGTACTTC.

The J gene is TRBJ2-7, the V gene TRBV4-2, with TRBD2 matching over 8 bases. Trimming cost V 0 bases and J 2 bases; bases outside gene matches: 3. Germline CDR1 and CDR2: LGHNA and YNFKEQ. The CDR3 length is 15 residues. The chain's CDR3 is CASSQEAGGAYEQYF. CDR3 DNA: TGTGCCAGCAGCCAAGAGGCGGGGGGTGCCTACGAGCAGTACTTC.

Only a few counts were recorded for this clonotype. The CDR3 nucleotides are TGCGCCAGCAGCTACCGGGACTCCCGCACAGATACGCAGTATTTT. The encoded protein is CASSYRDSRTDTQYF. The chain is built from TRBV5-1 and TRBJ2-3, with a weak D call TRBD2 (6 bases). CDR3 length: 15 residues. Germline-derived CDR1 and CDR2 are SGHRS and YFSETQ. V was clipped by 3 bases and J by 1 base, with 12 bases between them.

This clonotype was seen ten or more times. This chain uses TRBV7-9 with TRBJ2-1; a possible D gene is TRBD2 (6 bases). This CDR3 is built from 11 residues. CDR1 is SEHNR and CDR2 is FQNEAQ in the germline V gene (reference sequence). V gave up 1 base and J gave up 15 bases, with 10 bases separating them. The CDR3 coding sequence is TGTGCCAGCAGCTTAGATCAGGGAGGGTTCTTC. This codes for CASSLDQGGFF. The full variable domain, in which reference TRBV7-9 and TRBJ2-1 provide the parts outside the CDR3, is DTGVSQNPRHKITKRGQNVTFRCDPISEHNRLYWYRQTLGQGPEFLTYFQNEAQLEKSRLLSDRFSAERPKGSFSTLEIQRTEQGDSAMYLCASSLDQGGFFGPGTRLTVL.

This clonotype appeared many times. CDR3 DNA sequence: TGTGCCAGCAGCCGCTCCCGGGGGGCTTCTTTGGCTGAAGCTTTCTTT. Translated, it gives CASSRSRGASLAEAFF. The V gene is TRBV7-2, the J gene TRBJ1-1; a weak D match, TRBD1 (6 bases). This CDR3 is built from 16 residues. V was trimmed by 5 bases and J by 6 bases, leaving 22 bases between them. In germline, CDR1 is SGHTA, CDR2 FQGNSA. The full variable domain, with the rest looked up from reference TRBV7-2 and TRBJ1-1, is GAGVSQSPSNKVTEKGKDVELRCDPISGHTALYWYRQSLGQGLEFLIYFQGNSAPDKSGLPSDRFSAERTGGSVSTLTIQRTQQEDSAVYLCASSRSRGASLAEAFFGQGTRLTVV.

This clonotype showed up many times. J is TRBJ2-5 and V is TRBV12-3 or TRBV12-4; TRBD2 agrees at 13 bases. Trimming at V came to 6 bases and at J to 5 bases, leaving 3 bases not matched to a gene. This CDR3 contains 14 residues. The CDR3: CASSRGLAGETQYF. CDR3 coding DNA: TGTGCCAGCAGCCGGGGACTAGCGGGGGAGACCCAGTACTTC.

This clonotype occurred a few times. The chain couples TRBV20-1 to TRBJ2-5; no reliable D call. CDR3 length: 16 amino acids. Germline V CDR1 and CDR2: DFQATT, SNEGSKA (reference sequence). The V and J ends lost 5 bases and 4 bases respectively, with 23 bases between them. The CDR3 here is CSAGYLLGSLPETQYF. The CDR3 DNA sequence: TGCAGTGCTGGCTACCTTCTGGGCAGCCTCCCAGAGACCCAGTACTTC.

On this clonotype: A junction end diverges from the germline sequence, so it may reflect a read error. The chain combines TRBV9 with TRBJ2-3; 8 bases match TRBD2. Germline values: CDR1 SGDLS, CDR2 YYNGEE. This CDR3 is 16 amino acids long. In DNA, the CDR3 is TGTGCCGGCAGCGCCCGCAGCGGGGGTTTCACAGATACGCAGTATTTT. Protein: CAGSARSGGFTDTQYF.